Listed below are T cell receptor beta chains from one sample, sequenced in a study of cytomegalovirus exposure and HLA in healthy donors. The assay was immunoSEQ multiplex PCR, and TCRdb's table has in-frame clones only and misses some. The sample totals some 120,000 clones; its top ten clones hold roughly 2%. The sample consisted of PBMCs. The receptors shown here come from a woman aged 55-69 years in good health and CMV-seronegative. Each CDR3 is given with its conserved first and last residue. The D gene is left open where the match is weak.

d_call	cdr3_length	v_call	j_call	cdr3_nt	cdr3_aa
TRBD1	14	TRBV11-2	TRBJ2-7	TGTGCCAGCAGCTCCGACGGGACAGCTCTCGAGCAGTACTTC	CASSSDGTALEQYF
-	15	TRBV2	TRBJ1-5	TGTGCCAGCAGTGATGGACAGAATAGCAATCAGCCCCAGCATTTT	CASSDGQNSNQPQHF
-	14	TRBV28	TRBJ2-7	TGTGCCAGCAGCGGGACTTCCACATCCTACGAGCAGTACTTC	CASSGTSTSYEQYF
-	15	TRBV5-1	TRBJ1-3	TGCGCCAGCAGCATAACAGGGACTACTGGAAACACCATATATTTT	CASSITGTTGNTIYF
-	14	TRBV18	TRBJ2-3	TGTGCCAGCTCACAGGGGGGGCCGGCAGATACGCAGTATTTT	CASSQGGPADTQYF
-	15	TRBV5-6	TRBJ1-1	TGTGCCAGCAGCTTGGGTGCAGGCAGGAACACTGAAGCTTTCTTT	CASSLGAGRNTEAFF
-	16	TRBV5-1	TRBJ2-2	TGCGCCAGCAGCCCAGTGGCTAGCTCGGGCACCGGGGAGCTGTTTTTT	CASSPVASSGTGELFF
-	17	TRBV28	TRBJ1-3	TGTGCCAGTAAGGGAGGGGCGTCGTTTTTTTCTGGAAACACCATATATTTT	CASKGGASFFSGNTIYF
-	16	TRBV4-1	TRBJ1-1	TGCGCCAGCAGCCAAGATCTGGGGGCGAGACACACTGAAGCTTTCTTT	CASSQDLGARHTEAFF
-	14	TRBV18	TRBJ1-1	TGTGCCAGCTCACCACCTAGTTATAACACTGAAGCTTTCTTT	CASSPPSYNTEAFF
TRBD1	15	TRBV28	TRBJ2-7	TGTGCCAGCAGTAGGGGGGACAGGGTCTCCTACGAGCAGTACTTC	CASSRGDRVSYEQYF
TRBD2	16	TRBV2	TRBJ2-1	TGTGCCAGCAAAGGGCAAGGCCTAGCGGGGGGGGATGAGCAGTTCTTC	CASKGQGLAGGDEQFF
TRBD2	15	TRBV5-1	TRBJ2-7	TGCGCCAGCACCAGAGAGGCTAGCGGCAACTACGAGCAGTACTTC	CASTREASGNYEQYF
-	10	TRBV27	TRBJ2-5	TGTGCCAGCAGCCTAGAGACCCAGTACTTC	CASSLETQYF
TRBD2	15	TRBV5-1	TRBJ2-1	TGCGCCAGCAGCAGGACTAGCGGGAGCCACAATGAGCAGTTCTTC	CASSRTSGSHNEQFF
TRBD2	12	TRBV7-6	TRBJ2-7	TGTGCCAGCAGCCCGGGAGGTGTCGAGCAGTACTTC	CASSPGGVEQYF
-	16	TRBV14	TRBJ1-5	TGTGCCAGCAGCCACGCGGGAAATTGGGGCAATCAGCCCCAGCATTTT	CASSHAGNWGNQPQHF
-	16	TRBV18	TRBJ1-5	TGTGCCAGCTCACCAAGGACAGTCCAGGGCAATCAGCCCCAGCATTTT	CASSPRTVQGNQPQHF
-	16	TRBV5-4	TRBJ2-3	TGTGCCAGCAGCTTGGGAGCACAGAGGGGCACAGATACGCAGTATTTT	CASSLGAQRGTDTQYF
TRBD2	19	TRBV7-2	TRBJ2-3	TGTGCCAGCAGCTTAGGTTTAGCGGGGGCGGGATTTAGCACAGATACGCAGTATTTT	CASSLGLAGAGFSTDTQYF
-	14	TRBV30	TRBJ1-5	TGTGCCTGGAGTGTTCCGGGGTCCAATCAGCCCCAGCATTTT	CAWSVPGSNQPQHF
-	14	TRBV15	TRBJ2-2	TGTGCCACCAGCTCTCCACTGAACACCGGGGAGCTGTTTTTT	CATSSPLNTGELFF
TRBD1	16	TRBV5-4	TRBJ2-2	TGTGCCAGCAGCTTGGGACAGGGAAAGAACACCGGGGAGCTGTTTTTT	CASSLGQGKNTGELFF
TRBD1	14	TRBV18	TRBJ2-5	TGTGCCAGCCGCCCGACAGGGGGCCAAGAGACCCAGTACTTC	CASRPTGGQETQYF
-	15	TRBV5-1	TRBJ1-4	TGCGCCAGCAGCTTGAACGGGGGTGGTAGCGGAAAACTGTTTTTT	CASSLNGGGSGKLFF
-	15	TRBV7-9	TRBJ2-3	TGTGCCAGCAGCGCCCGGGTGTTGGGCACAGATACGCAGTATTTT	CASSARVLGTDTQYF
-	13	TRBV2	TRBJ2-1	TGTGCCAGCAGTGAACCCGGGGACAATGAGCAGTTCTTC	CASSEPGDNEQFF
TRBD2	19	TRBV18	TRBJ2-5	TGTGCCAGCTCAAAGCCGGGACTAGCGGGAGGATGGTACCAAGAGACCCAGTACTTC	CASSKPGLAGGWYQETQYF
TRBD1	14	TRBV5-1	TRBJ2-7	TGCGCCAGCAGCCTGGGGACAGGGAATCCCGAGCAGTACTTC	CASSLGTGNPEQYF
TRBD1	15	TRBV4-1	TRBJ2-3	TGCGCCAGCAGCCCCCCGGGGACAGGCACAGATACGCAGTATTTT	CASSPPGTGTDTQYF
TRBD1	14	TRBV5-1	TRBJ2-7	TGCGCCAGCAGCGCACGACAGGGCTCCTACGAGCAGTACTTC	CASSARQGSYEQYF
-	16	TRBV7-9	TRBJ1-2	TGTGCCAGCAGCTTCGCTGTCTCTGGAATAGGGGATGGCTACACCTTC	CASSFAVSGIGDGYTF
-	14	TRBV2	TRBJ1-6	TGTGCCAGCACCTCCGGACAAAGTAATTCACCCCTCCACTTT	CASTSGQSNSPLHF
-	14	TRBV7-2	TRBJ2-1	TGTGCCAGCAGCATCCGTCTAGCAGGCAATGAGCAGTTCTTC	CASSIRLAGNEQFF
-	14	TRBV6-5	TRBJ1-6	TGTGCCAGCCAACGGAACAGACAAAATTCACCCCTCCACTTT	CASQRNRQNSPLHF
TRBD2	15	TRBV5-6	TRBJ2-5	TGTGCCAGCAGCTTGGGACTAGCGAACCAAGAGACCCAGTACTTC	CASSLGLANQETQYF
-	14	TRBV6-5	TRBJ2-2	TGTGCCAGCAGTTACTTAGAGGGCGCCGGGGAGCTGTTTTTT	CASSYLEGAGELFF
TRBD2	16	TRBV9	TRBJ2-3	TGTGCCAGCAGCGTAGGAGATAGCGGGGGGTATGATACGCAGTATTTT	CASSVGDSGGYDTQYF
-	12	TRBV28	TRBJ1-1	TGTGCCAGCGGTCTGAGGAACACTGAAGCTTTCTTT	CASGLRNTEAFF
-	15	TRBV6-4	TRBJ1-5	TGTGCCAGCAGTGACTCAGGACAGCCCAATCAGCCCCAGCATTTT	CASSDSGQPNQPQHF
TRBD1	15	TRBV19	TRBJ1-4	TGTGCCAGTATAGACAGGGGGAAGACTAATGAAAAACTGTTTTTT	CASIDRGKTNEKLFF
-	17	TRBV4-1	TRBJ1-1	TGCGCCAGCAGCCAAGGCCCTCAGGATCCCCCGAACACTGAAGCTTTCTTT	CASSQGPQDPPNTEAFF
-	15	TRBV7-2	TRBJ1-5	TGTGCCAGCAGCTTAGAGGTGGGGCCGAGTCAGCCCCAGCATTTT	CASSLEVGPSQPQHF
TRBD1	15	TRBV9	TRBJ1-4	TGTGCCAGCAGCGTGAGCGCGGACAGGGTAGAAAAACTGTTTTTT	CASSVSADRVEKLFF
-	14	TRBV6-1	TRBJ1-1	TGTGCCAGCAGTGAGAAAAATCACTTTTGGGAGTCTCTCTTT	CASSEKNHFWESLF